One sample yielded the 4 T cell receptor beta chains listed below, sequenced in a study of blood T cells in healthy people across ages. Together with a sample-barcoded 5' primer, a J-beta primer mix was included in a second PCR lasting about 7 to 11 cycles. TCRdb reprocessed the 5' RACE reads with MiXCR, giving one entry per CDR3 protein. Of some 940,000 distinct CDR3 sequences in the sample, under 35% were seen once. The same data also went into a second study, on T cells of mothers and their children.

Sequenced sample: blood. These receptors all stem from a woman between 40 and 55 years old in good health.

This clonotype was seen a handful of times. The chain uses TRBV9 and TRBJ2-3, with TRBD2 matching 9 bases. The CDR3 is made up of 18 amino acids. Trimming at V came to 4 bases and at J to 2 bases, leaving 14 bases not matched to a gene. The V gene's germline CDR1 is SGDLS and CDR2 YYNGEE. CDR3 DNA sequence: TGTGCCAGCAGCACACAAACTTCTACTAGCGGGCCCACAGATACGCAGTATTTT. Protein product: CASSTQTSTSGPTDTQYF.

The rearrangement uses TRBV12-5 and TRBJ1-5; 9 bases align to TRBD1. Trimming took 5 bases from V and 7 from J; bases not matched to a gene: 3. Germline assignment: CDR1 LGHNT and CDR2 FRNRAP. This CDR3 contains 13 residues. CDR3 loop: CASGTGGGQPQHF. The CDR3 DNA is TGTGCTAGTGGTACAGGGGGCGGGCAGCCCCAGCATTTT.

Regarding this clonotype: Compared with germline, one end of the junction differs, possibly owing to a read error. This chain links TRBV6-5 with TRBJ1-2, with 9 bases that match TRBD1. This CDR3 has 14 residues. CDR1 and CDR2 (germline): MNHEY, SVGAGI. CDR3 protein: CASRSGTGNCGYTF. In nucleotides, the CDR3 is TGTGCCAGCAGATCCGGGACAGGGAACTGTGGCTACACCTTC.

The V gene is TRBV7-9, the J gene TRBJ1-2; 8 positions match TRBD1. V trimming: 4 bases; J trimming: 9 bases; junction bases outside the gene matches: 7. This CDR3 is 13 amino acids long. Germline CDR1 is SEHNR and CDR2 is FQNEAQ (reference sequence). The CDR3 loop is CASSSDRVGSYTF. CDR3 bases: TGTGCCAGCAGCTCGGACAGGGTTGGAAGCTACACCTTC.